These T cell receptor beta chains were read from a single sample in a study of shared clonotypes between healthy human individuals. TCRdb's table, derived via immunoSEQ multiplex PCR, lists solely in-frame clones and lacks some. This table has approximately 1.5 million clones, 98% appearing once. Sequencing was performed on naive CD4+ T cells sorted from blood. The receptors shown here come from a young man in good health. The CDR3 runs from the conserved cysteine through the conserved F or W. The D gene is left open where the match is weak. The size entry is marked missing in some rows and otherwise reads once, few, many or a size class.

14 | - | TRBJ2-5 | TRBV29-1 | TRBD1 | TGCAGCGTGGGTCGGACAGGGGTCGGGGAGACCCAGTACTTC | CSVGRTGVGETQYF
14 | - | TRBJ2-1 | TRBV29-1 | TRBD2 | TGCAGTCTCTCCGGGACTAGCGGTGACAATGAGCAGTTCTTC | CSLSGTSGDNEQFF
14 | - | TRBJ2-1 | TRBV10-3 | - | TGTGCCATCAGTGGGACACCTAGCGACAATGAGCAGTTCTTC | CAISGTPSDNEQFF
15 | - | TRBJ2-3 | TRBV7-2 | TRBD2 | TGTGCCAGCAGGCCCTTAGCGGGAGGACCCAAGACGCAGTATTTT | CASRPLAGGPKTQYF
13 | - | TRBJ2-7 | TRBV7-2 | - | TGTGCCAGCAGCTTTATACAAGGCTACGAGCAGTACTTC | CASSFIQGYEQYF
18 | - | TRBJ2-6 | TRBV19 | TRBD1 | TGTGCCAGTAGTACCAGACAGGGTTTTGGGTCTGGGGCCAACGTCCTGACTTTC | CASSTRQGFGSGANVLTF
16 | - | TRBJ1-1 | TRBV7-9 | TRBD1 | TGTGCCAGCAGCTACGGGACAGAGCCCTCCAGCACTGAAGCTTTCTTT | CASSYGTEPSSTEAFF
14 | - | TRBJ2-5 | TRBV7-9 | TRBD1 | TGTGCCAGCAGCCCCGGGACAGTCCAAGAGACCCAGTACTTC | CASSPGTVQETQYF
13 | - | TRBJ1-5 | TRBV30 | - | TGTGCCTGGCAAGAAAGGGGGTCTCAGCCCCAGCATTTT | CAWQERGSQPQHF
14 | - | TRBJ2-1 | TRBV6-1 | - | TGTGCCAGCAGTGCGACTACGGACGTAAATGAGCAGTTCTTC | CASSATTDVNEQFF
11 | - | TRBJ1-1 | TRBV28 | - | TGTGCCAGCAGTGAGCCTGACCCAGCTTTCTTT | CASSEPDPAFF
14 | - | TRBJ1-2 | TRBV7-2 | TRBD1 | TGTGCCAGCAGCACCTTCTCAGGGGGCAATGGCTACACCTTC | CASSTFSGGNGYTF
12 | - | TRBJ2-5 | TRBV19 | TRBD2 | TGTGCCAACACTAGCGGACAAGAGACCCAGTACTTC | CANTSGQETQYF
16 | - | TRBJ2-2 | TRBV5-1 | TRBD2 | TGCGCCAGCGGGCGGCTAGCGGCCTCGAACACCGGGGAGCTGTTTTTT | CASGRLAASNTGELFF
14 | - | TRBJ1-4 | TRBV28 | - | TGTGCCAGCAACAGACGGTGGGCTAATGAAAAACTGTTTTTT | CASNRRWANEKLFF
15 | - | TRBJ1-2 | TRBV19 | TRBD1 | TGTGCCAGTAGCCCATCGGACAGGATGATAGTGGGCTACACCTTC | CASSPSDRMIVGYTF
14 | - | TRBJ2-7 | TRBV9 | TRBD1 | TGTGCCAGCAGCGCCACGGGACAGAGCTACGAGCAGTACTTC | CASSATGQSYEQYF
17 | once | TRBJ2-6 | TRBV11-3 | TRBD1 | TGTGCCAGCAGCCCGACAGGGTTTAACTCTGGGGCCAACGTCCTGACTTTC | CASSPTGFNSGANVLTF
14 | once | TRBJ2-7 | TRBV5-1 | - | TGCGCCAGCAGCCTTCGGGGGGCGGTATGGGAGCAGTACTTC | CASSLRGAVWEQYF
16 | - | TRBJ2-7 | TRBV7-6 | TRBD2 | TGTGCCAGCAGCTTAGGGGTAGCGGGGAATACCTACGAGCAGTACTTC | CASSLGVAGNTYEQYF
17 | - | TRBJ2-3 | TRBV10-1 | TRBD2 | TGCGCCAGCAGTGGAGGCCTAGCGGGAGGGGATGATCTTACGCAGTATTTT | CASSGGLAGGDDLTQYF
11 | - | TRBJ1-1 | TRBV25-1 | TRBD1 | TGTGCCAGCAGTGGGACAGGGACAGCTTTCTTT | CASSGTGTAFF
15 | - | TRBJ2-7 | TRBV6-5 | TRBD2 | TGTGCCAGCAGTTACTCGAGCGGGAGGGGGTACGAGCAGTACTTC | CASSYSSGRGYEQYF
14 | - | TRBJ2-6 | TRBV30 | - | TGTGCCTGGAAATGGGCTGCCGGGGCCAACGTCCTGACTTTC | CAWKWAAGANVLTF
12 | - | TRBJ1-3 | TRBV7-9 | - | TGTGTCAGCAGCCTGGAACTGGACACCATATATTTT | CVSSLELDTIYF
14 | - | TRBJ2-3 | TRBV15 | - | TGTGCCACCAGCAGAGGAAAGAGGGGATATACGCAGTATTTT | CATSRGKRGYTQYF
15 | - | TRBJ1-5 | TRBV6-1 | - | TGTGCCAGCAGTGCTTTGTCGGAGGCCGGGGGACCCCAGCATTTT | CASSALSEAGGPQHF